This T cell receptor beta chain came from a study of response to subunit inactivated influenza vaccine. Each CDR3 protein is one row after TCRdb ran MiXCR on the RT-PCR reads. There are approximately 250,000 distinct CDR3 sequences in the sample; 12% occur only once, and less than 8.5% lies in the top ten. General study results and limits: Each seasonal influenza vaccination, the authors suggested, recruits few new T cells.

This clonotype came up once. Its target is not known. This may stem from a read error, because a much larger clone lies one nucleotide away. Sequenced material: non-naive T cells sorted from PBMCs, taken less than 15 days before vaccination. The TCR comes from a man aged 45-60 years who received an inactivated influenza vaccine.

For the CDR3, the DNA is TGTGCCAGCAGGCCCGGACAGGTTAACACCGAGGAGCTGTTTTTT. It yields the protein CASRPGQVNTEELFF. The V call is TRBV12-3 or TRBV12-4, the J call TRBJ2-2; 7 bases align to TRBD1. CDR3 length: 15 amino acids.